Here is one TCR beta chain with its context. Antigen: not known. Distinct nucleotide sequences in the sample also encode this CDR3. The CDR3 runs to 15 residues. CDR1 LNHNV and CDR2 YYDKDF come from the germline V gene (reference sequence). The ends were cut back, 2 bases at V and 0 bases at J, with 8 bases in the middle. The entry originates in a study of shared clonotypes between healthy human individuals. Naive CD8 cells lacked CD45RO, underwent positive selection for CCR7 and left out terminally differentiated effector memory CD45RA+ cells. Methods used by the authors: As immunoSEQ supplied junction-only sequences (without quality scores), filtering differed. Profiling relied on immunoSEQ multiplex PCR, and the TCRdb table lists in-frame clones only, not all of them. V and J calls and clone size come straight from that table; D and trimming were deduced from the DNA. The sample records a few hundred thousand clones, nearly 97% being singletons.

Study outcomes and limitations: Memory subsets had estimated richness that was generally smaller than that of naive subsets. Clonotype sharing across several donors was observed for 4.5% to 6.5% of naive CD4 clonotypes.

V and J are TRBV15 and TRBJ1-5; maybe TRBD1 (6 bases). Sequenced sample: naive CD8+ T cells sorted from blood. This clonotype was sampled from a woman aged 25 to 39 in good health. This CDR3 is CATSRRGNSNQPQHF. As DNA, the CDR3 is TGTGCCACCAGCAGAAGGGGGAATAGCAATCAGCCCCAGCATTTT.